This TCR beta chain was documented in a study of blood T cell repertoires in COVID-19 (TCRdb year 2020). Regarding the research as a whole: Samples from collaborators originated in the United States, Italy and Spain and spanned both the acute and convalescent phases of COVID-19. The samples were drawn from the first 160 participants of the ongoing ImmuneRACE study and from over 950 subjects provided by 6 global collaborators. A de-identified subject ID, COVID-19 status, age in years and sex were almost always included in the sample metadata. The material from the prospective study consisted of cDNA or gDNA derived from T cells, B-cell-depleted T cells, or PBMCs. Subjects who had been exposed to COVID-19, were actively infected with it, or had recovered from it provided the deeply sampled blood TCRbeta repertoires that made up the dataset. Where HLA class I and class II types were available, the types were taken from metadata supplied by the sample provider, not from assay-based typing. The repertoires were made available in a free public database intended to serve as a resource for research on the immune response to SARS-CoV-2.

V gives up 5 bases and J gives up 0 bases, and the segment between their germline ends measures 16 bases. Taken from cysteine to phenylalanine, the CDR3 has 16 residues. Only CDR3 DNA is held: 48 bases, read in frame from base 1. In the germline V gene (reference sequence), CDR1 corresponds to SEHNR and CDR2 to FQNEAQ. Details on this clone: The antigen this receptor binds is unknown. No qualities accompany the bases; no much larger clone lies one base away.

The immunoSEQ Assay, a bias-controlled multiplex PCR, was used to amplify TCRbeta CDR3 regions from genomic DNA. The study's own analysis went as follows. Within the assay, amplification of reference gene primers was used to estimate how many nucleated cells each sample contained. Sequence reads were collapsed and filtered to measure the absolute abundance of every unique TCRbeta CDR3 rearrangement. Productive Simpson clonality was computed per sample as the square root of Simpson's diversity index over productive rearrangements. The clones in this table, taken by TCRdb from immuneACCESS, are in-frame only. Not every clone is retained; where verified, under half of the shortfall comes from an unresolved V gene, and the cause of the rest is unknown. Clone size and V and J calls were adopted from that table, with D and trimming inferred from the DNA. Present in this sample are approximately 170,000 clones, approximately 79% of which were seen just once. The ten top clones hold roughly 19% of the sample.

What the authors observed across the whole study: How much clinical and demographic metadata was included differed by source and by participant, and the metadata was provided uncurated.

The collaborating institutions used their own protocols to collect whole blood in K2EDTA tubes. Collaborator samples were shipped for TCRbeta analysis as frozen whole blood, isolated PBMCs, or DNA extracted from either sample type. The chain was built from TRBV7-9 and TRBJ1-1, with no reliable assignment of the D segment. The sequence came from an elderly woman with acute or convalescent COVID-19. Sequenced: peripheral blood. The nucleotide sequence is TGTGCCAGCAGCAAAGGTTCCCAGAACATGAACACTGAAGCTTTCTTT. Translated, it reads CASSKGSQNMNTEAFF.